This T cell receptor gamma chain came from a study of gamma-delta T cells after stem cell transplantation. CDR1 is GITISATS and CDR2 is ISYDGTV in the germline V gene (reference sequence). This CDR3 has 14 amino acids. V was pared by 0 bases and J by 8 bases, with 10 bases of the junction left unmatched. TCRdb processed the RT-PCR reads again with the CATT caller. Among 700 or so gamma-chain clones listed, around 37% were seen once. Sequencing used gamma-delta T cells. V gene TRGV9 combines with J gene TRGJ1 or TRGJ2. TCRdb leaves out the J gene; it was filled in here by matching the DNA to germline. The sequence was obtained from a human donor. It is not recorded whose cells these are; they may come from a transplant donor. CDR3 loop: CALWEVQIPNKKLF. CDR3 nucleotide sequence: TGTGCCTTGTGGGAGGTGCAGATTCCTAATAAGAAACTCTTT.